This TCR beta chain originates from a study of T cells in Graves' hyperthyroidism and ophthalmopathy (dated by TCRdb to 2018 to 2020). Regarding the research as a whole: Peripheral blood samples were taken at the time of initial diagnosis, prior to any treatment. TCR V-J signatures able to tell the groups apart were searched for in a discovery cohort of 90 to 100 patients, of whom under 45 had Graves' ophthalmopathy and under 65 had stable Graves' hyperthyroidism. Whether ophthalmopathy could be predicted prospectively was tested in an independent validation cohort made up of some 20 hyperthyroidism patients plus 17 patients who later progressed to ophthalmopathy. For training and testing, the 80 to 100 patients in the discovery cohort were randomly divided in a 7:3 ratio. In addition, the study compared T-cell repertoires in thyroid tissue and in blood from six Graves' hyperthyroidism patients. After sampling, hyperthyroidism patients received methimazole starting at 30 mg daily, and ophthalmopathy patients received high-dose intravenous methylprednisolone. The paper reports TCR Vbeta CDR3 sequencing of 140 or so peripheral blood samples: 40 or so ophthalmopathy, under 85 hyperthyroidism and approximately 17 progressor patients. Study-wide conclusions, independent of this receptor: During validation, the model predicted progression to ophthalmopathy a median of about 6.5 months ahead of onset, with 60% to 71% sensitivity and under 85% specificity. Most expanded thyroid clonotypes (frequency above 0.001) were also detected in blood, suggesting blood repertoires may reflect thyroid immune responses. No statistical method was used to set the sample size in advance, and investigators knew the group allocation. Ophthalmopathy was separated from stable hyperthyroidism by a 13 V-J signature model, with about 86% sensitivity and approximately 81% specificity obtained in cross-validation and 80%/75% obtained in testing.

The TCR beta CDR3 regions were amplified from RNA transcripts. A first-round RT-PCR of the TCR CDR3 used the HTBI primer set with the Qiagen OneStep RT-PCR kit. Libraries were constructed in a second round of multiplex PCR, after which size selection and purification were performed. The libraries were sequenced on an Illumina HiSeq2000 using paired-end 100 bp reads. From the authors' description of their analysis: SOAPnuke was used to process the raw data, with reads discarded if the reads contained adapters or uncalled bases, had a mean Phred below 15, or lacked an exact constant-primer or identifier match. COPE v1.2.5 was used to merge the high-quality paired reads, and each unique nucleotide sequence was defined as a clonotype. MiTCR v1.1 was used to align the clonotypes against IMGT TRBV, TRBD and TRBJ reference segments. Only V-J combinations with frequency above 0.0001, covering approximately 99% of repertoires, were analysed. The TCS score was defined as the ratio of F50 (clonal expansion) to E x V (chaos), calculated using BLOSUM62-based TCRdist between CDR3 peptides within each V-J. Welch's t-statistics and random forest reduced around 510 V-J features to about 12, which were used in a naive Bayes classifier (R e1071). The raw public reads went through TCRdb reprocessing: fastp at Q25, MiXCR clone calling, in-frame beta chains kept. Identical CDR3 protein sequences are pooled into one entry, listed with their most common genes and DNA. These V and J calls rely on TCRdb rather than the paper's analysis. For this sample there are almost 350,000 distinct CDR3 sequences; 15% to 20% appear just once. The ten most abundant clones make up about 16% of the sample.

In its sample, this clonotype was seen a few times. It has no known antigen specificity. The record has no base qualities; no much larger clone is one base away. Ophthalmopathy patients had moderately to severely active disease, Clinical Activity Score of at least 3, NOSPECS grade of at least 4, and duration under 3 months. Patients with uncontrolled infections, other autoimmune diseases, pregnancy or lactation were excluded. Diagnoses relied on clinical symptoms, serum thyroxine and TRAb, thyroid ultrasound and orbital computed tomography. Ficoll-Paque density gradient centrifugation was used to isolate PBMCs from about 9.4 ml of fresh peripheral blood. Trizol reagent was used to extract total RNA, and RNA quality was then checked on an Agilent 2100 Bioanalyzer. CDR1 and CDR2, looked up from the germline V gene, are KGHSH and LQKENI. Trimming takes 3 bases from V and 5 bases from J, and the germline ends sit 14 bases apart. Spanning cysteine to phenylalanine, the CDR3 consists of 15 amino acids. The read is trimmed to its CDR3 DNA, 45 bases read in frame from base 1.

The source is a woman in her 40s with Graves' ophthalmopathy. This chain joins TRBV18 to TRBJ1-5, with the identity of the D gene unclear. The specimen was blood. The nucleotide sequence reads as follows: TGTGCCAGCTCACCGGGGTCCCCACCGGATCAGCCCCAGCATTTT. Its amino acids are CASSPGSPPDQPQHF.